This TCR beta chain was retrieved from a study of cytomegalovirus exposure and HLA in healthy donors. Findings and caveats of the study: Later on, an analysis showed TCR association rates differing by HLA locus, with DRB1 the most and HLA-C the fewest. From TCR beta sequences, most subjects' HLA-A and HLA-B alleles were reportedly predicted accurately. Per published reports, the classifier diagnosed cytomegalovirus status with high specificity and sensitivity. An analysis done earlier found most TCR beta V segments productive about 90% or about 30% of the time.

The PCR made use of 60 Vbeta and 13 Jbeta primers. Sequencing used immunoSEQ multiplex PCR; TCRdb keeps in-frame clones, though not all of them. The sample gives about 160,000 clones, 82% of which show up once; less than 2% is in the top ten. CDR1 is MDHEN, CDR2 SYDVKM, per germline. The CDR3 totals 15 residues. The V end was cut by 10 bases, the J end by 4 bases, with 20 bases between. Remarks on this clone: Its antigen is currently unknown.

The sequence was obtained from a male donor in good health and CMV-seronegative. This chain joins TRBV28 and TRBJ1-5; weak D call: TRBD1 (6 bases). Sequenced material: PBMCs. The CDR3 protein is CATWGGARGNQPQHF. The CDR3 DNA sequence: TGTGCCACCTGGGGGGGGGCGCGTGGAAATCAGCCCCAGCATTTT.